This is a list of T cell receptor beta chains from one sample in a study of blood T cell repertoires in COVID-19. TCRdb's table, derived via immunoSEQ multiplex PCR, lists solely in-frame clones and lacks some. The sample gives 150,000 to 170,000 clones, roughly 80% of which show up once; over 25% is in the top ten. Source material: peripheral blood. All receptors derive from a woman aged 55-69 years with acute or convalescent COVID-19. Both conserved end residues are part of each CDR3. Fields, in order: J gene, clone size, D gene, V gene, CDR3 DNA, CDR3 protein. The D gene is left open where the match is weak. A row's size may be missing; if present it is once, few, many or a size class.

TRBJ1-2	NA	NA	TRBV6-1	TGTGCCAGCAGTGAAGCCGAGAGGTATGGCTACACCTTC	CASSEAERYGYTF
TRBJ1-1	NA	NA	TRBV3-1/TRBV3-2	TGTGCCAGCAGCCCCCCCTTAATGGGCTACGGCGACACTGAAGCTTTCTTT	CASSPPLMGYGDTEAFF
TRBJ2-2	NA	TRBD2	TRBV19	TGTGCCAGTAGTAAGGGTGCGGGACTAGCGGGGGGGCCGGGGGAGCTGTTTTTT	CASSKGAGLAGGPGELFF
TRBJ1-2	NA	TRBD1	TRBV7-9	TGTGCCAGCCAAACACATACGGACAGGGGCGAGGGCTACACCTTC	CASQTHTDRGEGYTF
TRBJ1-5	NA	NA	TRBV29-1	TGCAGCGTCATGCCAGGGGATAGCAATCAGCCCCAGCATTTT	CSVMPGDSNQPQHF
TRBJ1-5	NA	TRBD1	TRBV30	TGTGCCTGGAGCGGGACAGGCCAACAGCCCCAGCATTTT	CAWSGTGQQPQHF
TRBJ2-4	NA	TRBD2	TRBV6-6	TGTGCCAGCGACGCCCGGGGGGTCGCCAAAAACATTCAGTACTTC	CASDARGVAKNIQYF
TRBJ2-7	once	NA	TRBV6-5	TGTGCCAGCCACAGGCAGGGTGGCTACGAGCAGTACTTC	CASHRQGGYEQYF
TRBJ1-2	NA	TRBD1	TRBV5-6	TGTGCCAGCAGCTCCCGGGACAGGGGGTATGGCTACACCTTC	CASSSRDRGYGYTF
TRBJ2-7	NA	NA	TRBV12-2	TGTGCAAGTCGCCTGGGTCTAGCTAGCGAGCAGTACTTC	CASRLGLASEQYF
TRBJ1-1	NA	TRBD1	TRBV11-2	TGTGCCAGCAGCTCCTATTTCCGGACAGGATCGAACACTGAAGCTTTCTTT	CASSSYFRTGSNTEAFF
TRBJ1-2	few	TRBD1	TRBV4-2	TGTGCCAGCAGCCAAGAGGGACAGAACTATGGCTACACCTTC	CASSQEGQNYGYTF
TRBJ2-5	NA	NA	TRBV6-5	TGTGCCAGCAGTTACGCGGGACCTAGAGAGACCCAGTACTTC	CASSYAGPRETQYF
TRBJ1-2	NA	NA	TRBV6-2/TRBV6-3	TGTGCCAGCAACCCTCGGAAGGGACATATAGATGGCTACACCTTC	CASNPRKGHIDGYTF
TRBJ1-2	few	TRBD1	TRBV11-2	TGTGCCAGCAGCTTAATGGGACAGGGCTATGGCTACACCTTC	CASSLMGQGYGYTF
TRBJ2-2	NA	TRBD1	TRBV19	TGTGCCAGTAGTTGGACAGGGGCGGTCGCCGGGGAGCTGTTTTTT	CASSWTGAVAGELFF
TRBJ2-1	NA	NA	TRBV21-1	TGTGCCAGCAGCAAAGTTACGGGGGTGGTTTTCTACAATGAGCAGTTCTTC	CASSKVTGVVFYNEQFF
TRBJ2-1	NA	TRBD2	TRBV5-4	TGTGCCAGCAGTTTGTGGGGCGGGGGGGCCTGGAGTGAGCAGTTCTTC	CASSLWGGGAWSEQFF
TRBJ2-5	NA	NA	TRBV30	TGTGCCTGGAGACAGATAGAAGAGACCCAGTACTTC	CAWRQIEETQYF
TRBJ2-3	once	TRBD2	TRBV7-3	TGTGCCAGCAGCTTAGCGGGGGGAGCACACCATACGCAGTATTTT	CASSLAGGAHHTQYF
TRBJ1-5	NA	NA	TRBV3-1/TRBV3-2	TGTGCCAGCAGCCAAGATATTCGGTCGCCCCAGCATTTT	CASSQDIRSPQHF
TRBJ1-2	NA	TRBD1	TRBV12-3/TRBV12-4	TGTGCCAGCAGTCGGACAGGGGAAGGCTACACCTTC	CASSRTGEGYTF
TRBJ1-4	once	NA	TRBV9	TGTGCCAGCAGCGTAGGGCAGGGGACTAATGAAAAACTGTTTTTT	CASSVGQGTNEKLFF
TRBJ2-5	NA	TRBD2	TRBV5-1	TGCGCCAGCAGCTCACTAGCGGGGGGGCCATGGGAGACCCAGTACTTC	CASSSLAGGPWETQYF
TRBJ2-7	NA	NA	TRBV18	TGTGCCAGCTCCCCGAGCGCCTACGAGCAGTACTTC	CASSPSAYEQYF
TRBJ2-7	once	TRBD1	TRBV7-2	TGTGCCAGCAGCTTAGGGACAGGGGTATTCTACGAGCAGTACTTC	CASSLGTGVFYEQYF
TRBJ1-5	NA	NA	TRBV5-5	TGTGCCAGCAGCTTGGATCCACGGGGCAATCAGCCCCAGCATTTT	CASSLDPRGNQPQHF
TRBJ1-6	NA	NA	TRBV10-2	TGCGCCAGCGTTGATACAGATACCTTTTCACCCCTCCACTTT	CASVDTDTFSPLHF
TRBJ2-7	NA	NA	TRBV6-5	TGTGCCAGCAGTTACTCCTTTGGCAGCGAGCAGTACTTC	CASSYSFGSEQYF
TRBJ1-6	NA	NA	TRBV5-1	TGCGCCAGCAGCTTGATGCCCCAGGGCGATAATTCACCCCTCCACTTT	CASSLMPQGDNSPLHF
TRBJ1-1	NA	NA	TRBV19	TGTGCCAGTAGTCCCACCTTGGGGCGAGGCACTGAAGCTTTCTTT	CASSPTLGRGTEAFF
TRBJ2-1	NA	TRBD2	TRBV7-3	TGTGCCAGCAGCCCTTTAGCGGGTGGGGGTAATGAGCAGTTCTTC	CASSPLAGGGNEQFF
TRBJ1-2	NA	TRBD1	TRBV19	TGTGCCAGTAGTCCCGAGACAGGGGGCGACGGCTACACCTTC	CASSPETGGDGYTF
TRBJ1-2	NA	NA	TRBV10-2	TGCGCCAGCAGTGATATTCAGACAGTTCATGGCTACACCTTC	CASSDIQTVHGYTF
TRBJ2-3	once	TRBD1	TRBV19	TGTGCCAGTAGGGACAGGGGAGGTCCAGATACGCAGTATTTT	CASRDRGGPDTQYF
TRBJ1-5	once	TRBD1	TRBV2	TGTGCCAGCAGTGAAGGACAGGGCGTTGGGCAGCCCCAGCATTTT	CASSEGQGVGQPQHF
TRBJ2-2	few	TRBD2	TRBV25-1	TGTGCCAGCAGTGTTAGGCTAGCGGCGAACACCGGGGAGCTGTTTTTT	CASSVRLAANTGELFF
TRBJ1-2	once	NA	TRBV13	TGTGCCAGCAGCTTAGGAGGGGGCTATGGCTACACCTTC	CASSLGGGYGYTF
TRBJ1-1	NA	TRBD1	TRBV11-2	TGTGCCAGCAGCCCTACGACAGGGCCAGACACTGAAGCTTTCTTT	CASSPTTGPDTEAFF
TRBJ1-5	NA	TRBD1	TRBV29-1	TGCAGCGTCGGGACCGGGACAGGGGCCCAGCATTTT	CSVGTGTGAQHF